These T cell receptor beta chains were read from a single sample in a study of Tregs in tolerant kidney transplant recipients. Only in-frame clones appear in the TCRdb table, and some are missing; sequencing was by immunoSEQ multiplex PCR. The table records tens of thousands of clones, about 91% of them present only once. The sequences come from CD4+ T cells from blood (PBMCs), collected 24 months after the transplant. The receptor set was obtained from a human patient who received a combined kidney and bone marrow transplant. Some T cells may be supplied by the graft donor. The CDR3 runs from the conserved cysteine through the conserved F or W. Fields, in order: V gene, clone size, J gene, D gene, CDR3 DNA, CDR3 protein. A D gene is named only where the DNA matches it firmly. Clone size appears in some rows only: once, few, many, or a class for an expanded clone.

v_gene: TRBV9; abundance: -; j_gene: TRBJ2-3; d_gene: -; CDR3nt: TGTGCCAGCAGCGTAGTGACAGGTCCAGATACGCAGTATTTT; CDR3aa: CASSVVTGPDTQYF
v_gene: TRBV9; abundance: -; j_gene: TRBJ2-1; d_gene: -; CDR3nt: TGTGCCAGCAGCCCCCACCGGAGCTCCTACAATGAGCAGTTCTTC; CDR3aa: CASSPHRSSYNEQFF
v_gene: TRBV29-1; abundance: -; j_gene: TRBJ2-7; d_gene: -; CDR3nt: TGCAGCGTTGAAGCGAAGGGGCCAGAGTCCCACGAGCAGTACTTC; CDR3aa: CSVEAKGPESHEQYF
v_gene: TRBV6-5; abundance: -; j_gene: TRBJ1-2; d_gene: -; CDR3nt: TGTGCCAGCAGTACCCCGGGGAAGGGAAACTATGGCTACACCTTC; CDR3aa: CASSTPGKGNYGYTF
v_gene: TRBV4-2; abundance: -; j_gene: TRBJ2-7; d_gene: -; CDR3nt: TGTGCCAGCAGCCAAGATCGGACTTACGAGCAGTACTTC; CDR3aa: CASSQDRTYEQYF
v_gene: TRBV29-1; abundance: -; j_gene: TRBJ2-3; d_gene: TRBD2; CDR3nt: TGCAGCGTTACCGGACTAGCGGGCTTCACAGATACGCAGTATTTT; CDR3aa: CSVTGLAGFTDTQYF
v_gene: TRBV12-5; abundance: -; j_gene: TRBJ2-5; d_gene: -; CDR3nt: TGTGCTAGTGGCTGGGGGACTCACGTAAAAGAGACCCAGTACTTC; CDR3aa: CASGWGTHVKETQYF
v_gene: TRBV4-1; abundance: -; j_gene: TRBJ2-1; d_gene: TRBD2; CDR3nt: TGCGCCAGCAGCCGAACTAGCGGGAGGGCCAATGAGCAGTTCTTC; CDR3aa: CASSRTSGRANEQFF
v_gene: TRBV7-3; abundance: -; j_gene: TRBJ1-1; d_gene: -; CDR3nt: TGTGCCAGCAGCTTAACGGGGGGCACTGAAGCTTTCTTT; CDR3aa: CASSLTGGTEAFF
v_gene: TRBV6-6; abundance: -; j_gene: TRBJ2-7; d_gene: TRBD2; CDR3nt: TGTGCCAGCACCCCACGGGAGGGTAACGGCTACGAGCAGTACTTC; CDR3aa: CASTPREGNGYEQYF
v_gene: TRBV5-1; abundance: -; j_gene: TRBJ2-1; d_gene: TRBD1; CDR3nt: TGCGCCAGCAGCGGAAGAACAGGGGGCTCCTACAATGAGCAGTTCTTC; CDR3aa: CASSGRTGGSYNEQFF
v_gene: TRBV4-3; abundance: -; j_gene: TRBJ1-5; d_gene: -; CDR3nt: TGCGCCAGCAGCCGAGACTTGAGGGGGGGAGCCCAGCATTTT; CDR3aa: CASSRDLRGGAQHF
v_gene: TRBV28; abundance: -; j_gene: TRBJ1-5; d_gene: -; CDR3nt: TGTGCCAGCAGTTTATCAGGGGCAGGTCAGCCCCAGCATTTT; CDR3aa: CASSLSGAGQPQHF
v_gene: TRBV10-3; abundance: -; j_gene: TRBJ1-2; d_gene: -; CDR3nt: TGTGCCATCAGCCAGGGGAGAGAGGATGGCTACACCTTC; CDR3aa: CAISQGREDGYTF
v_gene: TRBV5-1; abundance: -; j_gene: TRBJ1-4; d_gene: -; CDR3nt: TGCGCCAGCAGCGCGAGTGCAACTAATGAAAAACTGTTTTTT; CDR3aa: CASSASATNEKLFF
v_gene: TRBV7-6; abundance: -; j_gene: TRBJ2-7; d_gene: -; CDR3nt: TGTGCCAGCAGCTTAGGTTCACTATACGAGCAGTACTTC; CDR3aa: CASSLGSLYEQYF
v_gene: TRBV18; abundance: once; j_gene: TRBJ1-2; d_gene: -; CDR3nt: TGTGCCAGCTCACCACCGGGGCACTATGGCTACACCTTC; CDR3aa: CASSPPGHYGYTF
v_gene: TRBV19; abundance: once; j_gene: TRBJ2-3; d_gene: TRBD2; CDR3nt: TGTGCCAGTAGTATCAAGGGACTAGCGAGATTCACAGATACGCAGTATTTT; CDR3aa: CASSIKGLARFTDTQYF
v_gene: TRBV15; abundance: -; j_gene: TRBJ2-7; d_gene: TRBD2; CDR3nt: TGTGCCACCAGCATTAGCGGGGGGGAATTCAGAGAGCAGTACTTC; CDR3aa: CATSISGGEFREQYF
v_gene: TRBV7-3; abundance: few; j_gene: TRBJ1-1; d_gene: -; CDR3nt: TGTGCCAGCAGTCTGAACAGGGTTAACACTGAAGCTTTCTTT; CDR3aa: CASSLNRVNTEAFF
v_gene: TRBV7-9; abundance: -; j_gene: TRBJ2-1; d_gene: -; CDR3nt: TGTGCCAGCAGCATCGACAGGATTCAGAGGGAGCAGTTCTTC; CDR3aa: CASSIDRIQREQFF
v_gene: TRBV4-3; abundance: -; j_gene: TRBJ2-2; d_gene: TRBD1; CDR3nt: TGCGCCAGCAGTACCGACAGGGGGGGCACCGGGGAGCTGTTTTTT; CDR3aa: CASSTDRGGTGELFF
v_gene: TRBV7-2; abundance: -; j_gene: TRBJ1-4; d_gene: -; CDR3nt: TGTGCCAGCAGCTTAAACATGGATGAAAAACTGTTTTTT; CDR3aa: CASSLNMDEKLFF
v_gene: TRBV18; abundance: -; j_gene: TRBJ2-2; d_gene: TRBD1; CDR3nt: TGTGCCAGCTCACCACTTACCGGGACAGCGAACACCGGGGAGCTGTTTTTT; CDR3aa: CASSPLTGTANTGELFF
v_gene: TRBV7-2; abundance: -; j_gene: TRBJ2-3; d_gene: -; CDR3nt: TGTGCCAGCAGCCTTTCTGTAGATACGCAGTATTTT; CDR3aa: CASSLSVDTQYF
v_gene: TRBV30; abundance: -; j_gene: TRBJ1-6; d_gene: -; CDR3nt: TGTGCCGGACAGCCCACAGCAGGCGCACCCCTCCACTTT; CDR3aa: CAGQPTAGAPLHF
v_gene: TRBV7-3; abundance: -; j_gene: TRBJ2-1; d_gene: -; CDR3nt: TGTGCCAGCAGCCAAGGACTACAGAGTGAGCAGTTCTTC; CDR3aa: CASSQGLQSEQFF
v_gene: TRBV9; abundance: -; j_gene: TRBJ2-1; d_gene: -; CDR3nt: TGTGCCAGCAGCGTCCGTGTCTACAATGAGCAGTTCTTC; CDR3aa: CASSVRVYNEQFF
v_gene: TRBV5-5; abundance: -; j_gene: TRBJ2-5; d_gene: -; CDR3nt: TGTGCCAGCAGCCGAATAGGACAGCAAGAGACCCAGTACTTC; CDR3aa: CASSRIGQQETQYF
v_gene: TRBV27; abundance: -; j_gene: TRBJ1-6; d_gene: TRBD1; CDR3nt: TGTGCCAGCAGGGGACAGGGGGGAGTTCTTAGTTCACCCCTCCACTTT; CDR3aa: CASRGQGGVLSSPLHF
v_gene: TRBV11-3; abundance: -; j_gene: TRBJ1-3; d_gene: -; CDR3nt: TGTGCCAGCAGCTCCGGCTCTGGAAACACCATATATTTT; CDR3aa: CASSSGSGNTIYF
v_gene: TRBV27; abundance: -; j_gene: TRBJ1-1; d_gene: TRBD1; CDR3nt: TGTGCCAGCAGTCCCGGGACAGGGGACACTGAAGCTTTCTTT; CDR3aa: CASSPGTGDTEAFF
v_gene: TRBV6-1; abundance: -; j_gene: TRBJ1-3; d_gene: -; CDR3nt: TGTGCCAGCAACCGCAGGGCAGTTAACACCATATATTTT; CDR3aa: CASNRRAVNTIYF
v_gene: TRBV5-4; abundance: -; j_gene: TRBJ2-3; d_gene: -; CDR3nt: TGTGCCAGCAGCCCGCCGGGGGCAGATACGCAGTATTTT; CDR3aa: CASSPPGADTQYF
v_gene: TRBV7-3; abundance: -; j_gene: TRBJ2-1; d_gene: TRBD2; CDR3nt: TGTGCCAGCAGCTTAATGTGGGGGGGTTACAATGAGCAGTTCTTC; CDR3aa: CASSLMWGGYNEQFF
v_gene: TRBV4-3; abundance: -; j_gene: TRBJ1-5; d_gene: TRBD1; CDR3nt: TGCGCCAGCAGCCAAAGTCGAGGGACAGGCCTTTATCAGCCCCAGCATTTT; CDR3aa: CASSQSRGTGLYQPQHF
v_gene: TRBV5-4; abundance: once; j_gene: TRBJ2-1; d_gene: TRBD1; CDR3nt: TGTGCCAGCAGCCTGGGACAGGGAGTCGGGGAGCAGTTCTTC; CDR3aa: CASSLGQGVGEQFF
v_gene: TRBV7-3; abundance: -; j_gene: TRBJ2-3; d_gene: TRBD1; CDR3nt: TGTGCCAGCAGCTTAGGGAGACAGGGGACAGATACGCAGTATTTT; CDR3aa: CASSLGRQGTDTQYF
v_gene: TRBV5-4; abundance: -; j_gene: TRBJ2-7; d_gene: TRBD2; CDR3nt: TGTGCCAGCAGCTGGACTAGCGGGAGTTACGAGCAGTACTTC; CDR3aa: CASSWTSGSYEQYF
v_gene: TRBV7-2; abundance: -; j_gene: TRBJ2-7; d_gene: -; CDR3nt: TGTGCCAGCAGCTTAGGGTCGAGGTACGAGCAGTACTTC; CDR3aa: CASSLGSRYEQYF
v_gene: TRBV19; abundance: -; j_gene: TRBJ2-1; d_gene: TRBD2; CDR3nt: TGTGCCAGTAGGGGACTACCGTACAATGAGCAGTTCTTC; CDR3aa: CASRGLPYNEQFF
v_gene: TRBV21-1; abundance: once; j_gene: TRBJ2-5; d_gene: -; CDR3nt: TGTGCCAGCAGCAAACCCTGTAAAGAGACCCAGTACTTC; CDR3aa: CASSKPCKETQYF
v_gene: TRBV15; abundance: -; j_gene: TRBJ1-3; d_gene: -; CDR3nt: TGTGCCACCAGCAGAGATTACACAGGCATCTCTGGAAACACCATATATTTT; CDR3aa: CATSRDYTGISGNTIYF
v_gene: TRBV4-2; abundance: -; j_gene: TRBJ2-3; d_gene: -; CDR3nt: TGTGCCAGCAGCCAAGACCCCCAGGGCAGTTCCGATACGCAGTATTTT; CDR3aa: CASSQDPQGSSDTQYF
v_gene: TRBV6-1; abundance: -; j_gene: TRBJ2-5; d_gene: -; CDR3nt: TGTGCCACCCGCAGGGAGGTCCAGACCCAGTACTTC; CDR3aa: CATRREVQTQYF
v_gene: TRBV29-1; abundance: -; j_gene: TRBJ1-2; d_gene: TRBD1; CDR3nt: TGCAGCGTTGGGGACAGGGAAAACTATGGCTACACCTTC; CDR3aa: CSVGDRENYGYTF
v_gene: TRBV4-2; abundance: -; j_gene: TRBJ1-6; d_gene: TRBD1; CDR3nt: TGTGCCAGCAGCCAAGGTATTGACAGGGTGAAATCCCCCCTCCACTTT; CDR3aa: CASSQGIDRVKSPLHF
v_gene: TRBV10-3; abundance: -; j_gene: TRBJ1-1; d_gene: -; CDR3nt: TGTGCCATCAGTGAATACAGGGACACTGAAGCTTTCTTT; CDR3aa: CAISEYRDTEAFF
v_gene: TRBV5-1; abundance: -; j_gene: TRBJ2-6; d_gene: -; CDR3nt: TGCGCCAGCAGCTTGCTAAAGGACACCAGATCTGGGGCCAACGTCCTGACTTTC; CDR3aa: CASSLLKDTRSGANVLTF
v_gene: TRBV7-9; abundance: -; j_gene: TRBJ2-7; d_gene: TRBD2; CDR3nt: TGTGCCAGCAGCCTACTAGCGGGAGGAGCCTACGAGCAGTACTTC; CDR3aa: CASSLLAGGAYEQYF
v_gene: TRBV2; abundance: -; j_gene: TRBJ1-3; d_gene: -; CDR3nt: TGTGCCAGCGAACGGACGGAGGGCATCTCTGGAAACACCATATATTTT; CDR3aa: CASERTEGISGNTIYF